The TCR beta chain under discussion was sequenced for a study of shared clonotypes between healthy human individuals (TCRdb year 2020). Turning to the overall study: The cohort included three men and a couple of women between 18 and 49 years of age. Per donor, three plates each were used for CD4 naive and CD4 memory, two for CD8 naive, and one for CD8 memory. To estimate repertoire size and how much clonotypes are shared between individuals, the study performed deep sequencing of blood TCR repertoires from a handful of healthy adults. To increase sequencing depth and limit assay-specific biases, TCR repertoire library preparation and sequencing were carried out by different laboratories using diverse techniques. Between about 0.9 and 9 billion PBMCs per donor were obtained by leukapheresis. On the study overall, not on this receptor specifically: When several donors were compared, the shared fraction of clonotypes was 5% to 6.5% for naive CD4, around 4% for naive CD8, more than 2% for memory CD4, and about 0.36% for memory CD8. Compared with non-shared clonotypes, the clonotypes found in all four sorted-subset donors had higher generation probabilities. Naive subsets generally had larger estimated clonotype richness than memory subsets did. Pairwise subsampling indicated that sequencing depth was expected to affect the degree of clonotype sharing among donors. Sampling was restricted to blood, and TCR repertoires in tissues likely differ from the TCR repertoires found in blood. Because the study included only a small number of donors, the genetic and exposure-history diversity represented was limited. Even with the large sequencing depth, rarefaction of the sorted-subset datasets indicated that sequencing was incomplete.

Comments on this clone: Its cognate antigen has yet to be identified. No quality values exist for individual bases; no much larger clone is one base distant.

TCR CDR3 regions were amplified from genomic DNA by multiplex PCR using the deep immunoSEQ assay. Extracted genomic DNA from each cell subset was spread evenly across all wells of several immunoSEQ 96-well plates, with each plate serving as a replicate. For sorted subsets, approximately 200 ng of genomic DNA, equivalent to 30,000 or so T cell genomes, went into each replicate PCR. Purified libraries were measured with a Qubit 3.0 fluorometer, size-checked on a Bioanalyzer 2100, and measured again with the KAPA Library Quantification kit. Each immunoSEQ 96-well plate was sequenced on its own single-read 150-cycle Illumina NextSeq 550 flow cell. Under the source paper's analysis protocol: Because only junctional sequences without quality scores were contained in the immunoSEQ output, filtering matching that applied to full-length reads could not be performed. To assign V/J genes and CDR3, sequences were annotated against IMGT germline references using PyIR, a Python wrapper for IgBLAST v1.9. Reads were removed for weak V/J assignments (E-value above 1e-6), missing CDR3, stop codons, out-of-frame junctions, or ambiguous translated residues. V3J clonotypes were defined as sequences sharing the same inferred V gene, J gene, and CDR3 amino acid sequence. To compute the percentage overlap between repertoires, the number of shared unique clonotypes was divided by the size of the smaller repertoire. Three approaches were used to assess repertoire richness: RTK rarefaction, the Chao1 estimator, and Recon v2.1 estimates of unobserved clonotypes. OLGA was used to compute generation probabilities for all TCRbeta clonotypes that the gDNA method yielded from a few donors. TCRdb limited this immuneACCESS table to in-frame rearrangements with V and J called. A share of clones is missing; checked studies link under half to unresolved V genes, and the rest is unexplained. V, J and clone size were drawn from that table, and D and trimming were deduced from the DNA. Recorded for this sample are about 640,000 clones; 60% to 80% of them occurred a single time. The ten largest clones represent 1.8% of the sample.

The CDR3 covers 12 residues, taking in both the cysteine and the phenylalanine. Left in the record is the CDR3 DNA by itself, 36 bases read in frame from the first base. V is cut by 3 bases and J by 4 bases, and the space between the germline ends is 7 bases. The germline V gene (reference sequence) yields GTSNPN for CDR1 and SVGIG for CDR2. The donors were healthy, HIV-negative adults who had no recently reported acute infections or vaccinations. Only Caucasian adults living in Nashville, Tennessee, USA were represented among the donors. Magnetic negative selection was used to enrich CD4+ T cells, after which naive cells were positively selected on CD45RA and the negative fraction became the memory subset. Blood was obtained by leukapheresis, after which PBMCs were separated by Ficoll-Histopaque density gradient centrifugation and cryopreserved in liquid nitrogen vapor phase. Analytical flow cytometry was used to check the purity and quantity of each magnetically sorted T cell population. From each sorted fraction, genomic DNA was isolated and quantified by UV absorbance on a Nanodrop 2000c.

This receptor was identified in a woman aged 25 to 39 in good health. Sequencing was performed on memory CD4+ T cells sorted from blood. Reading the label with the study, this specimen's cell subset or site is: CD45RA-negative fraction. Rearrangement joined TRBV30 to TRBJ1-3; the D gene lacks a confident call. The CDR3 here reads CAWSGWGNTIYF. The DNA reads TGTGCCTGGAGCGGTTGGGGAAACACCATATATTTT.